The 7 T cell receptor beta chains in this list originate from one sample, sequenced in a study of shared clonotypes between healthy human individuals. TCRdb's table, derived via immunoSEQ multiplex PCR, lists solely in-frame clones and lacks some. The sample has about 1.1 million clones, approximately 80% seen once. Specimen: memory CD4+ T cells from PBMCs. The subset denotes: CD45RA-negative fraction. The receptors stem from a young man in good health. Some clones in this sample may be carry-over from other donors' samples.

This chain links TRBV5-7 with TRBJ2-3; D tentatively reads TRBD1 or TRBD2 (5 bases each). TRBV5-7 is recorded as an ORF, its role being uncertain. The CDR3 covers 15 residues. The V end was cut by 4 bases, the J end by 2 bases, with 14 bases between. The CDR3 is CASSRDREDTDTQYF. The CDR3 DNA is TGTGCCAGCAGCCGGGACCGGGAAGACACAGATACGCAGTATTTT.

The V call is TRBV2, the J call TRBJ2-2, with D tentatively TRBD1 (6 bases). V gave up 7 bases and J gave up 1 base, with 16 bases separating them. Looked up from germline, CDR1 is SNHLY and CDR2 is FYNNEI. This CDR3 is built from 16 residues. The CDR3 coding sequence is TGTGCCAGCAAAGAGCAGGGGACCTGGAACACCGGGGAGCTGTTTTTT. Its protein product is CASKEQGTWNTGELFF.

The rearrangement uses TRBV7-2 and TRBJ2-7, with a tentative D call TRBD1 (6 bases). The CDR3 totals 14 residues. The V end lost 4 bases, the J end lost 0 bases, and 10 bases lay between the germline ends. The germline CDR1 and CDR2 sequences are SGHTA and FQGNSA. The CDR3 is CASSSQGYSYEQYF. For the CDR3, the DNA is TGTGCCAGCAGCTCACAGGGTTACTCCTACGAGCAGTACTTC.

The CDR3 DNA sequence: TGTGCCAGCAGAAGAGACCTGAACTATGGCTACACCTTC. Amino acid sequence: CASRRDLNYGYTF. V usage is TRBV5-4 and J usage is TRBJ1-2; D is ambiguous. The CDR3 is 13 residues long. V gave up 5 bases and J gave up 2 bases, with 10 bases separating them. The germline V gene encodes CDR1 SGHNT and CDR2 YYREEE (reference sequence).

J is TRBJ1-2 and V is TRBV28; D perhaps matches TRBD1 (6 bases). The germline V and J ends were trimmed by 4 bases and 4 bases, with 13 bases remaining between them. This CDR3 is built from 14 residues. The germline CDR1 and CDR2 sequences are MDHEN and SYDVKM. CDR3 nucleotide sequence: TGTGCCAGCAGTTATAGGACAGCCTTCTATGGCTACACCTTC. As protein: CASSYRTAFYGYTF.

Only a few counts were recorded for this clone. The genes are TRBV5-1 and TRBJ1-4, with D possibly matching TRBD1 (5 bases). Trimming removed 0 bases at V and 6 bases at J, with 15 bases between. CDR3 length: 16 amino acids. Germline lookup yields CDR1 SGHRS and CDR2 YFSETQ. The CDR3 DNA follows: TGCGCCAGCAGCTTGGCGGGAGGGGACGCCTATGAAAAACTGTTTTTT. Translated, it gives CASSLAGGDAYEKLFF.

The chain uses TRBV27 and TRBJ2-1, with 11 nucleotides matching TRBD2. V was clipped by 6 bases and J by 4 bases; unmatched bases: 8. Germline V gene sequence: CDR1 MNHEY, CDR2 SMNVEV (reference sequence). The CDR3 spans 16 residues. In DNA, the CDR3 is TGTGCCAGCAGCGCTAGCGGGAGGCCGTGGTACAATGAGCAGTTCTTC. Translation: CASSASGRPWYNEQFF.